These T cell receptor beta chains were read from a single sample in a study of blood T cell repertoires in COVID-19. Profiled with immunoSEQ multiplex PCR; TCRdb holds only in-frame clones, not every one. Of 100,000 to 150,000 clones listed, 84% are singletons. Sequencing input: peripheral blood. The receptors derive from a man between 60 and 70 years old with acute or convalescent COVID-19. Both conserved end residues are part of each CDR3. D genes are given only for firm matches. A clone size is listed for some rows: how often the clone was seen (once, few, many), or a class if it is expanded.

CASSQELGGLAVYNEQFF TGTGCCAGCAGCCAAGAACTAGGGGGACTAGCGGTCTACAATGAGCAGTTCTTC TRBJ2-1 TRBV3-1/TRBV3-2 TRBD2 . 18
CAWSGQRNTIYF TGTGCCTGGAGTGGACAGAGAAACACCATATATTTT TRBJ1-3 TRBV30 . . 12
CASTSQGSTYEQYF TGCGCCAGCACCTCGCAAGGGAGTACCTACGAGCAGTACTTC TRBJ2-7 TRBV5-1 . once 14
CASSRQGRETQYF TGTGCCAGCAGCCGACAGGGGAGAGAGACCCAGTACTTC TRBJ2-5 TRBV14 TRBD1 . 13
CASNTREVSYEQYF TGTGCCAGCAACACACGGGAGGTTTCATACGAGCAGTACTTC TRBJ2-7 TRBV6-5 TRBD2 . 14
CASSDRGTGFLEQYF TGTGCCAGCAGTGACCGAGGGACAGGGTTTTTAGAGCAGTACTTC TRBJ2-7 TRBV6-1 TRBD1 . 15
CASSLGGDTQYF TGCGCCAGCAGTTTAGGCGGGGATACGCAGTATTTT TRBJ2-3 TRBV5-1 . . 12
CASSLNDRGGTEAFF TGTGCCAGCAGTTTAAACGACAGGGGGGGGACTGAAGCTTTCTTT TRBJ1-1 TRBV28 TRBD1 . 15
CASRFGQTNTEAFF TGTGCCAGCCGCTTTGGACAGACGAACACTGAAGCTTTCTTT TRBJ1-1 TRBV5-4 . . 14
CASSHGQGRNEQFF TGTGCCAGCAGCCACGGACAGGGGAGGAATGAGCAGTTCTTC TRBJ2-1 TRBV13 TRBD1 once 14
CARATGASSGNTIYF TGTGCCAGAGCGACAGGGGCCTCCTCTGGAAACACCATATATTTT TRBJ1-3 TRBV19 TRBD1 . 15
CASSGPGGPYNEQFF TGTGCCAGTAGTGGCCCCGGGGGACCCTACAATGAGCAGTTCTTC TRBJ2-1 TRBV19 . . 15
CASSKGTSVFEQYF TGTGCCAGCAGTAAGGGGACTTCGGTATTCGAGCAGTACTTC TRBJ2-7 TRBV27 . few 14
CASSEALQSLFYEQYF TGTGCCAGCAGTGAAGCGCTTCAGTCCTTATTCTACGAGCAGTACTTC TRBJ2-7 TRBV6-1 . . 16
CASNPGSGGALGDEQFF TGTGCCAGCAACCCGGGAAGCGGGGGGGCTCTAGGTGATGAGCAGTTCTTC TRBJ2-1 TRBV9 TRBD2 few 17
CASSAPYREPNYGYTF TGTGCCAGCAGCGCACCGTACAGGGAACCTAACTATGGCTACACCTTC TRBJ1-2 TRBV9 . . 16
CASSQQGAETQYF TGTGCCAGCTCACAACAGGGGGCCGAGACCCAGTACTTC TRBJ2-5 TRBV18 TRBD1 few 13
CATSAPGTSQETQYF TGTGCCACCAGTGCCCCAGGGACTAGCCAAGAGACCCAGTACTTC TRBJ2-5 TRBV24-1 TRBD2 . 15
CASSYSQGNQPQHF TGTGCCAGCAGTTACTCGCAGGGCAATCAGCCCCAGCATTTT TRBJ1-5 TRBV6-5 . . 14
CASSLGVRQGGGNTIYF TGCGCCAGCAGCTTGGGTGTGCGGCAGGGAGGAGGAAACACCATATATTTT TRBJ1-3 TRBV5-1 . . 17
CASSRAEGLDLNNSPLHF TGTGCCAGTAGTAGAGCGGAAGGTCTCGACTTAAATAATTCACCCCTCCACTTT TRBJ1-6 TRBV19 . . 18
CASSRAWGQGDNEQFF TGTGCCAGCAGCCGAGCGTGGGGACAGGGAGACAATGAGCAGTTCTTC TRBJ2-1 TRBV3-1/TRBV3-2 TRBD1 . 16
CASSDLLQNIQYF TGTGCCAGCAGTGACCTCCTACAAAACATTCAGTACTTC TRBJ2-4 TRBV6-1 . . 13
CASQQGAGELFF TGTGCCAGCCAACAGGGTGCCGGGGAGCTGTTTTTT TRBJ2-2 TRBV12-3/TRBV12-4 . once 12
CASSSGAFYEQYF TGTGCCAGCTCTAGCGGGGCGTTCTACGAGCAGTACTTC TRBJ2-7 TRBV7-9 TRBD2 . 13
CASSSSGTGKVYEQYF TGCGCCAGCAGCTCATCCGGGACTGGAAAGGTTTACGAGCAGTACTTC TRBJ2-7 TRBV5-1 . . 16
CAVRVNRLGTEAFF TGTGCCGTCAGGGTAAACCGGTTGGGCACTGAAGCTTTCTTT TRBJ1-1 TRBV19 . . 14
CASSSAYEQYF TGTGCCAGCAGTTCGGCCTACGAGCAGTACTTC TRBJ2-7 TRBV2 . . 11
CATSRRLAGVDEQFF TGTGCCACCAGCCGCAGACTAGCGGGAGTTGATGAGCAGTTCTTC TRBJ2-1 TRBV15 TRBD2 . 15
CAWSVGGGPYEQYF TGTGCCTGGAGTGTTGGCGGCGGGCCCTACGAGCAGTACTTC TRBJ2-7 TRBV30 . once 14
CASSLLGGVGNTIYF TGTGCCAGCAGTTTACTAGGGGGAGTTGGAAACACCATATATTTT TRBJ1-3 TRBV27 . . 15
CASSQEGGTGGLDTQYF TGCGCCAGCAGCCAAGAGGGCGGGACAGGGGGCTTAGATACGCAGTATTTT TRBJ2-3 TRBV4-1 TRBD1 . 17
CASSLEGGRQPQHF TGCGCCAGCAGCTTGGAAGGGGGCCGACAGCCCCAGCATTTT TRBJ1-5 TRBV5-1 TRBD1 . 14
CAWNGQGGTEAFF TGTGCCTGGAACGGGCAGGGAGGCACTGAAGCTTTCTTT TRBJ1-1 TRBV30 . few 13
CASSRSGTGGSEAFF TGCGCCAGCAGCAGATCCGGGACAGGGGGTTCTGAAGCTTTCTTT TRBJ1-1 TRBV5-1 TRBD1 . 15
CASSLFPVRDSYNEQFF TGCGCCAGCAGCTTGTTCCCGGTACGGGACTCCTACAATGAGCAGTTCTTC TRBJ2-1 TRBV5-1 . . 17
CASSAAGGSYEQYF TGTGCCAGCAGCGCAGCAGGGGGTTCCTACGAGCAGTACTTC TRBJ2-7 TRBV7-9 TRBD1 few 14
CASSGGTGVNEQYF TGTGCCAGCAGCGGCGGGACAGGGGTAAACGAGCAGTACTTC TRBJ2-7 TRBV13 TRBD1 . 14
CASSQVAGTSGISSYNEQFF TGTGCCAGCAGCCAAGTTGCGGGGACTAGCGGGATTAGCTCCTACAATGAGCAGTTCTTC TRBJ2-1 TRBV4-2 TRBD2 . 20
CASSPGMGSSYNSPLHF TGCGCCAGCAGCCCGGGGATGGGGAGCTCCTATAATTCACCCCTCCACTTT TRBJ1-6 TRBV5-1 . . 17
CASSLAATEQYF TGTGCCAGCAGCTTGGCAGCGACGGAGCAGTACTTC TRBJ2-7 TRBV5-6 . . 12
CASSYPLAGGLNEQFF TGTGCCAGCAGTTACCCACTAGCGGGAGGTCTCAATGAGCAGTTCTTC TRBJ2-1 TRBV6-2/TRBV6-3 TRBD2 . 16
CASSERGSSGNTIYF TGTGCCAGCAGCGAAAGGGGAAGCTCTGGAAACACCATATATTTT TRBJ1-3 TRBV9 . . 15
CASSAGTGVTGELFF TGTGCCAGCAGCGCCGGGACAGGGGTCACCGGGGAGCTGTTTTTT TRBJ2-2 TRBV2 TRBD1 . 15
CASRAGGLHTEAFF TGTGCCAGCAGGGCCGGAGGGTTACACACTGAAGCTTTCTTT TRBJ1-1 TRBV28 . . 14
CASSFSAAGETQYF TGTGCCAGTAGCTTTTCGGCGGCTGGGGAGACCCAGTACTTC TRBJ2-5 TRBV19 . few 14
CASSIVGGRTDTQYF TGTGCCAGTAGTATAGTAGGGGGCCGCACAGATACGCAGTATTTT TRBJ2-3 TRBV19 TRBD1 once 15
CASSGVQGEKLFF TGTGCCAGCAGTGGAGTCCAGGGGGAAAAACTGTTTTTT TRBJ1-4 TRBV12-3/TRBV12-4 . . 13
CASSLLGLEKLFF TGTGCCAGCAGTTTATTGGGCCTTGAAAAACTGTTTTTT TRBJ1-4 TRBV27 . . 13
CASSGTSGRGGRGDTQYF TGTGCCAGCAGCGGCACTAGCGGGAGAGGGGGGAGAGGGGATACGCAGTATTTT TRBJ2-3 TRBV9 TRBD2 . 18
CASSLPSYEQYF TGTGCCAGCAGTCTACCCTCCTACGAGCAGTACTTC TRBJ2-7 TRBV6-2/TRBV6-3 . . 12
CASSQDSNYGYTF TGCGCCAGCAGCCAGGATTCTAACTATGGCTACACCTTC TRBJ1-2 TRBV5-1 . once 13
CAWNRDTEAFF TGTGCCTGGAACAGAGACACTGAAGCTTTCTTT TRBJ1-1 TRBV30 . . 11
CASSHGLSNEQFF TGCGCCAGCAGTCACGGACTGAGCAATGAGCAGTTCTTC TRBJ2-1 TRBV5-1 . many 13
CSVAAQGATGYTF TGCAGCGTTGCCGCGCAGGGGGCTACGGGCTACACCTTC TRBJ1-2 TRBV29-1 TRBD1 . 13